A selection of T cell receptor beta chains follows, all from one sample in a study of PD-1 blockade in classical Hodgkin lymphoma. This table comes from immunoSEQ multiplex PCR, and its TCRdb copy is limited to in-frame clones, with some not included. The sample has some 34,000 clones, roughly 89% seen once. The sequenced sample consisted of CD4+ T cells from blood. These receptors were taken from a human donor with classical Hodgkin lymphoma. The CDR3 runs from the conserved cysteine through the conserved F or W. The order of the fields is clone size, D gene, J gene, V gene, CDR3 DNA, CDR3 protein. A D gene is named only where the DNA matches it firmly. Some rows mark clone size as missing; the rest say once, few, many or name a class of expanded clone.

size: -
D: -
J: TRBJ2-7
V: TRBV5-1
DNA: TGCGCCAGCAGCCCGGGGGGGACAGGGCCCTACGAGCAGTACTTC
CDR3: CASSPGGTGPYEQYF

size: -
D: -
J: TRBJ1-1
V: TRBV7-9
DNA: TGTGCCAGCAGCTTAGGCTGGGGGGGAGGTGTGAACACTGAAGCTTTCTTT
CDR3: CASSLGWGGGVNTEAFF

size: -
D: TRBD1
J: TRBJ1-1
V: TRBV15
DNA: TGTGCCACCAGCAGGGCCAGGGACAGGGCTGAAGCTTTCTTT
CDR3: CATSRARDRAEAFF

size: -
D: -
J: TRBJ1-5
V: TRBV6-6
DNA: TGTGCCAGCAGTCGGAGGGGGGATAGCAATCAGCCCCAGCATTTT
CDR3: CASSRRGDSNQPQHF

size: -
D: -
J: TRBJ1-1
V: TRBV29-1
DNA: TGCAGCGTTGCACGCCTGGAGAACACTGAAGCTTTCTTT
CDR3: CSVARLENTEAFF

size: -
D: TRBD1
J: TRBJ2-7
V: TRBV7-9
DNA: TGTGCCAGCAGCTTGACAGGGGGTCCGTTGAACGAGCAGTACTTC
CDR3: CASSLTGGPLNEQYF

size: -
D: -
J: TRBJ1-1
V: TRBV2
DNA: TGTGCCAGCAGGGATACAACGATGAACACTGAAGCTTTCTTT
CDR3: CASRDTTMNTEAFF

size: -
D: -
J: TRBJ1-3
V: TRBV2
DNA: TGTGCCAGCAGGGGGGGAAACACCATATATTTT
CDR3: CASRGGNTIYF

size: -
D: -
J: TRBJ1-3
V: TRBV5-1
DNA: TGCGCCAGCAGCAAGGGACGGACACAAAACACCATATATTTT
CDR3: CASSKGRTQNTIYF

size: -
D: TRBD1
J: TRBJ1-4
V: TRBV19
DNA: TGTGCCAGTAGTATGGGACAGGGTCGGGGGGGTGAAAAACTGTTTTTT
CDR3: CASSMGQGRGGEKLFF

size: -
D: -
J: TRBJ1-1
V: TRBV30
DNA: TGTGCCTGGACCGGAGGGGTCGGACAGTTTGAAGCTTTCTTT
CDR3: CAWTGGVGQFEAFF

size: -
D: -
J: TRBJ1-6
V: TRBV7-6
DNA: TGTGCCAGCAGCTTTGGGGAAGTTAATTCACCCCTCCACTTT
CDR3: CASSFGEVNSPLHF

size: -
D: TRBD2
J: TRBJ2-1
V: TRBV18
DNA: TGTGCCAGCTCGCTGGGACTAGCGGGTTACAATGAGCAGTTCTTC
CDR3: CASSLGLAGYNEQFF

size: -
D: -
J: TRBJ2-3
V: TRBV5-8
DNA: TGTGCCAGCAGCTCCCCAACATCCGGCGATACGCAGTATTTT
CDR3: CASSSPTSGDTQYF

size: once
D: -
J: TRBJ2-7
V: TRBV7-6
DNA: TGTGCCAGCAGCTTAGGGGCCTACGAGCAGTACTTC
CDR3: CASSLGAYEQYF

size: few
D: -
J: TRBJ1-5
V: TRBV7-2
DNA: TGTGCCAGCAGCCCTGCAGGTGTAGCAGGGGGCAATCAGCCCCAGCATTTT
CDR3: CASSPAGVAGGNQPQHF

size: -
D: -
J: TRBJ1-2
V: TRBV30
DNA: TGTGCCTGGAGTGTACGAGGTCCCGAGGGCTACACCTTC
CDR3: CAWSVRGPEGYTF

size: -
D: -
J: TRBJ2-2
V: TRBV14
DNA: TGTGCCAGCAGCCAAGATTCAAGGGCGGGCGGGGAGCTGTTTTTT
CDR3: CASSQDSRAGGELFF

size: -
D: -
J: TRBJ1-2
V: TRBV7-9
DNA: TGTGCCAGCAGACCAACAGGACTTGACTATGGCTACACCTTC
CDR3: CASRPTGLDYGYTF

size: -
D: -
J: TRBJ1-1
V: TRBV11-3
DNA: TGTGCCAGCAGCCAGAGGGGTTTCCACACTGAAGCTTTCTTT
CDR3: CASSQRGFHTEAFF

size: -
D: -
J: TRBJ1-4
V: TRBV5-6
DNA: TGTGCCAGCAGCTTGGGCCCTAATGAAAAACTGTTTTTT
CDR3: CASSLGPNEKLFF

size: few
D: -
J: TRBJ1-1
V: TRBV2
DNA: TGTGCCAGCAGTGAGCGGGGAGTGGTAGCTTTCTTT
CDR3: CASSERGVVAFF

size: -
D: -
J: TRBJ2-6
V: TRBV29-1
DNA: TGCAGCGTGGTGGGGGGTTCTGGGGCCAACGTCCTGACTTTC
CDR3: CSVVGGSGANVLTF

size: -
D: -
J: TRBJ1-6
V: TRBV5-1
DNA: TGCGCCAGTTCGATAGCGGAAAACAATTCACCCCTCCACTTT
CDR3: CASSIAENNSPLHF

size: -
D: TRBD2
J: TRBJ2-7
V: TRBV25-1
DNA: TGTGCCAGCAGTGATCGGGAGGTAAAGTACTTC
CDR3: CASSDREVKYF

size: -
D: -
J: TRBJ2-2
V: TRBV6-6
DNA: TGTGCCAGCAACTACGGGGTCGGGAACACCGGGGAGCTGTTTTTT
CDR3: CASNYGVGNTGELFF

size: -
D: -
J: TRBJ1-2
V: TRBV19
DNA: TGTGCCAGTACCCTGAGGGGCTATGGCTACACCTTC
CDR3: CASTLRGYGYTF

size: -
D: -
J: TRBJ1-1
V: TRBV19
DNA: TGTGCCAGTAGTCCTTTCGGACGTATGAACACTGAAGCTTTCTTT
CDR3: CASSPFGRMNTEAFF

size: -
D: -
J: TRBJ2-5
V: TRBV18
DNA: TGTGCCAGCTCACCTGTCGCGTCCCAAGAGACCCAGTACTTC
CDR3: CASSPVASQETQYF

size: -
D: -
J: TRBJ1-2
V: TRBV19
DNA: TGTGCCAGTAGTATAGATCGGGCTGCCCAGGGATACACCTTC
CDR3: CASSIDRAAQGYTF

size: -
D: -
J: TRBJ1-6
V: TRBV5-1
DNA: TGCGCCAGCAGCTTGGTGCAGGGCAATAATTCACCCCTCCACTTT
CDR3: CASSLVQGNNSPLHF

size: -
D: -
J: TRBJ2-2
V: TRBV5-1
DNA: TGCGCCAGCAGCTCCGGGGGCGCGAACACCGGGGAGCTGTTTTTT
CDR3: CASSSGGANTGELFF

size: -
D: TRBD1
J: TRBJ1-3
V: TRBV11-3
DNA: TGTGCCAGCAGCCAAAGGACAGGGACTGGAAACACCATATATTTT
CDR3: CASSQRTGTGNTIYF

size: -
D: -
J: TRBJ2-5
V: TRBV2
DNA: TGTGCCAGCCAACTGACTAAGGCTTATGAGACCCAGTACTTC
CDR3: CASQLTKAYETQYF

size: few
D: -
J: TRBJ1-3
V: TRBV2
DNA: TGTGCCAGCAGTGATAACCCAGTCTCTGGAAACACCATATATTTT
CDR3: CASSDNPVSGNTIYF

size: -
D: TRBD1
J: TRBJ2-2
V: TRBV10-1
DNA: TGCGCCAGCAGTGAGACTGGACAGGGGAAGCCCGGGGAGCTGTTTTTT
CDR3: CASSETGQGKPGELFF

size: -
D: -
J: TRBJ1-3
V: TRBV10-3
DNA: TGTGCCATCAGTGAGTCGCCCGGGACAACCTCTGGAAACACCATATATTTT
CDR3: CAISESPGTTSGNTIYF

size: -
D: -
J: TRBJ2-6
V: TRBV6-5
DNA: TGTGCCAGCAGTAGAGCGATACCTGGGGCCAACGTCCTGACTTTC
CDR3: CASSRAIPGANVLTF

size: once
D: -
J: TRBJ1-1
V: TRBV29-1
DNA: TGCAGCGTTGGTTTGGGTGTAAACACTGAAGCTTTCTTT
CDR3: CSVGLGVNTEAFF

size: once
D: TRBD1
J: TRBJ1-2
V: TRBV6-5
DNA: TGTGCCAGCAGTCGGACAGGGAACTATGGCTACACCTTC
CDR3: CASSRTGNYGYTF

size: -
D: -
J: TRBJ2-7
V: TRBV19
DNA: TGTGCCAGTAGTATTACGGCTAGCGACTCCTACGAGCAGTACTTC
CDR3: CASSITASDSYEQYF

size: -
D: -
J: TRBJ2-3
V: TRBV7-7
DNA: TGTGCCAGCAGCTTAGTTCCTGGGGAGTCAGATACGCAGTATTTT
CDR3: CASSLVPGESDTQYF

size: -
D: TRBD2
J: TRBJ2-1
V: TRBV9
DNA: TGTGCCAGCAGCGCACGGACTAGCGGGGGGTTTGGAGGAGGGAATGAGCAGTTCTTC
CDR3: CASSARTSGGFGGGNEQFF

size: -
D: -
J: TRBJ2-7
V: TRBV9
DNA: TGTGCCAGCAGCGTAGCGGGAGACCTCTCCTACGAGCAGTACTTC
CDR3: CASSVAGDLSYEQYF

size: -
D: -
J: TRBJ2-6
V: TRBV27
DNA: TGTGCCAGCAGTAATTCCTACCTTCCGCGGACAGCAATCTCTGGGGCCAACGTCCTGACTTTC
CDR3: CASSNSYLPRTAISGANVLTF

size: -
D: -
J: TRBJ1-2
V: TRBV2
DNA: TGTGCCAGCAGGAGGCTGGGGGACTATGGCTACACCTTC
CDR3: CASRRLGDYGYTF

size: -
D: -
J: TRBJ2-5
V: TRBV5-6
DNA: TGTGCCAGCAGCTTGTGGAGGGGTGGGAATCAAGAGACCCAGTACTTC
CDR3: CASSLWRGGNQETQYF

size: -
D: TRBD1
J: TRBJ1-1
V: TRBV5-1
DNA: TGCGCCAGCAGCCCCGGACCGGACAGGGGAGGTACTGAAGCTTTCTTT
CDR3: CASSPGPDRGGTEAFF

size: -
D: TRBD1
J: TRBJ1-6
V: TRBV7-2
DNA: TGTGCCAGCAGCTTACTGACAGGGACCTATAATTCACCCCTCCACTTT
CDR3: CASSLLTGTYNSPLHF

size: -
D: -
J: TRBJ1-1
V: TRBV5-4
DNA: TGTGCCAGCAGCCGGACGGGGAGTGGCACTGAAGCTTTCTTT
CDR3: CASSRTGSGTEAFF

size: -
D: -
J: TRBJ2-2
V: TRBV6-6
DNA: TGTGCCAGCAGTTACTCGGGCCGTACCGGGGAGCTGTTTTTT
CDR3: CASSYSGRTGELFF

size: -
D: TRBD1
J: TRBJ1-2
V: TRBV5-6
DNA: TGTGCCAGCAGCTTGACGGACAGGTATGGCTACACCTTC
CDR3: CASSLTDRYGYTF